What follows describes a single T cell receptor beta chain. Looked up from germline, CDR1 is LNHNV and CDR2 is YYDKDF (reference sequence). Trimming removed 3 bases at V and 10 bases at J, with 15 bases between. The CDR3 totals 13 residues. This entry comes from a study of T cell responses to AZD1222 COVID-19 vaccine. Method: immunoSEQ multiplex PCR; TCRdb's copy keeps in-frame clones and lacks some. The table shows 120,000 to 150,000 clones, with about 93% occurring only once. The gene calls are TRBV15 and TRBJ1-1, with D possibly being TRBD1 (5 bases). Sequenced material: peripheral blood, taken on day 0 of AZD1222 vaccination. The origin of this receptor is an adult in good health. The CDR3 is CATSSLGGAGAFF. The DNA for the CDR3 is TGTGCCACCAGCAGTTTGGGGGGAGCCGGAGCTTTCTTT.